This T cell receptor beta chain was retrieved from a study of T cell repertoires in cytomegalovirus infection. Study background: CMV infection plus the matching HLA type was flagged by public TCR beta signatures. Study conclusions and caveats: Carriage of CMV together with the relevant HLA was identifiable through cumulative public TCR beta family frequency. Ex vivo responses were dominated by HLA-C-restricted CMV-specific TCR beta clonotypes.

MiXCR, applied by TCRdb to the reads, yields one record per CDR3 protein. The sample comprises fewer than 300,000 distinct CDR3 sequences, roughly 24% of which are singletons, and 11% to 15% rests with the top ten. A word on this clonotype: Its antigen is unidentified.

The TCR sequence derives from a human donor in good health (CMV status not recorded). Some clones in this sample may be carry-over from other donors' samples. Sequenced material: PBMCs.

Written as DNA, the CDR3 is TGTGCCAGCAGCCGGACAGACTGGACCGGGGAGCTGTTTTTT. Translated, it gives CASSRTDWTGELFF. The V gene is TRBV7-9, the J gene TRBJ2-2; perhaps TRBD1 as D (6 bases). V lost 5 bases to trimming and J lost 5 bases, with 12 bases between them. CDR3 length equals 14 residues. CDR1 SEHNR and CDR2 FQNEAQ come from the germline V gene (reference sequence).